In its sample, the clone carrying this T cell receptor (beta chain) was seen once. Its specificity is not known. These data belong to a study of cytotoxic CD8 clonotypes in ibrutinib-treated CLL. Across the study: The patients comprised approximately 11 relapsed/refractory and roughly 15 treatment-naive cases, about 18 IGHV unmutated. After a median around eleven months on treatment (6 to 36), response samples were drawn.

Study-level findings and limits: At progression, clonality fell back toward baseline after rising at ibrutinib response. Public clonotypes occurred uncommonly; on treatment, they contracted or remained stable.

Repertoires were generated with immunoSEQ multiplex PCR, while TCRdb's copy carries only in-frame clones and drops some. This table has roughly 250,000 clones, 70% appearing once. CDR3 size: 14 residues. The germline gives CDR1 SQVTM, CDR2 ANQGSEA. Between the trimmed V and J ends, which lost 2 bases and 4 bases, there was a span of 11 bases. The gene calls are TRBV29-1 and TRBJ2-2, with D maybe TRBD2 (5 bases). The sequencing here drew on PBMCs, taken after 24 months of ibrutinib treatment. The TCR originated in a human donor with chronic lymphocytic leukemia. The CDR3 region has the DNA TGCAGCGTTGAAAGGCAGGCGGGCACCGGGGAGCTGTTTTTT. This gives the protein CSVERQAGTGELFF.